One and the same sample provided the 3 T cell receptor beta chains below, sequenced in a study of OX40 agonist ivuxolimab in advanced cancers. Sequencing used immunoSEQ multiplex PCR; TCRdb keeps in-frame clones, though not all of them. The data show roughly 91,000 clones, approximately 94% seen once. The sequencing used CD4+ or CD8+ T cells sorted from blood, collected in a trial of the OX40 agonist ivuxolimab. Every receptor here comes from an adult with an advanced solid tumor such as melanoma, head and neck, liver or kidney cancer.

The gene calls are TRBV7-7 and TRBJ1-1; D gene uncertain. Trimming removed 0 bases from V and 2 bases from J, with 4 bases in between. CDR3 size: 13 residues. Per the germline V gene, CDR1 is SSHAT and CDR2 is FNYEAQ (reference sequence). The CDR3: CASSLAPNTEAFF. CDR3 sequence (DNA): TGTGCCAGCAGCTTAGCCCCAAACACTGAAGCTTTCTTT. The full variable domain, its missing parts supplied by reference TRBV7-7 and TRBJ1-1, is GAGVSQSPRYKVTKRGQDVTLRCDPISSHATLYWYQQALGQGPEFLTYFNYEAQPDKSGLPSDRFSAERPEGSISTLTIQRTEQRDSAMYRCASSLAPNTEAFFGQGTRLTVV.

V is TRBV5-6 and J is TRBJ2-5; D is perhaps TRBD2 (7 bases). This CDR3 spans 13 amino acids. CDR1 is SGHDT and CDR2 is YYEEEE in the germline V gene. With 2 bases removed from V and 3 bases from J, the gap between germline ends came to 8 bases. This CDR3 is CASSLGGEETQYF. The DNA for the CDR3 is TGTGCCAGCAGCTTAGGGGGGGAAGAGACCCAGTACTTC.

This chain joins TRBV5-1 and TRBJ2-7; possibly TRBD1 or TRBD2 for D (7 bases each). Trimming shortened V by 4 bases and J by 7 bases, and 18 bases separated the two germline ends. CDR1 and CDR2 from the germline V gene are SGHRS and YFSETQ. This CDR3 is 14 amino acids long. This chain's CDR3 is CASSPGEGAREQYF. In DNA, the CDR3 is TGCGCCAGCAGCCCCGGGGAGGGGGCGCGAGAGCAGTACTTC.